The entry below gives a single T cell receptor beta chain sequence along with its context. Its specificity is not known. This sample is drawn from a study of T-cell memory formation after mild COVID-19. General study points: The study found balanced CD4/CD8 in clones contracting day 15 to 85 and a CD4+ lean in later expanders. Mainly in CM and EM were contracting CD4+ clones; CD8+ were in EMRA.

TCRdb recomputed calls from the 5' RACE reads with MiXCR, one row per CDR3 protein. This table holds around 530,000 distinct CDR3 sequences, less than 25% found once. Sequencing input: PBMCs or a T cell subset sorted from them (not recorded which). The clonotype was recovered from an adult woman who had mild COVID-19 (a few samples of this study predate the infection). Cell type and time point are not known.

The CDR3 reads CASSLFGDRGRSPLHF. The CDR3 nucleotides read TGTGCCAGCAGTTTATTCGGGGACAGGGGGAGGTCACCCCTCCACTTT. The rearrangement links TRBV27 to TRBJ1-6; 11 bases are shared with TRBD1. V was pared by 1 base and J by 10 bases, with 6 bases of the junction left unmatched. The length of the CDR3 is 16 residues. The V gene's germline CDR1 is MNHEY and CDR2 SMNVEV (reference sequence).